The sequence of this T cell receptor (beta chain) was determined in a study of blood T cell repertoires in COVID-19. Study-level information: Acute and convalescent COVID-19 samples came from the United States, Italy and Spain. Sample material is recorded as cDNA or gDNA derived from T cells, B-cell-depleted T cells, or PBMCs.

In the study's own analysis: Nucleated cell counts were estimated from reference gene primer amplification. Profiled with immunoSEQ multiplex PCR; TCRdb holds only in-frame clones, not every one. The V and J calls and clone size were taken over from that table, and D and trimming were inferred from the DNA. The data hold approximately 110,000 clones, with less than 90% observed a single time. Germline V gives CDR1 SGHTA, CDR2 FQGNSA. Trimming stripped 4 bases from V and 2 bases from J, with 18 bases between. The CDR3 is made up of 16 amino acids. What was sequenced was peripheral blood. V is TRBV7-2 and J is TRBJ2-7; D possibly corresponds to TRBD1 (6 bases). This receptor was taken from a woman aged 55-70 years with acute or convalescent COVID-19. CDR3 residues: CASSSGIWGLTYEQYF. In DNA form, the CDR3 reads TGTGCCAGCAGCTCCGGGATCTGGGGGCTGACCTACGAGCAGTACTTC.